The 7 T cell receptor beta chains presented below share a single source sample, sequenced in a study of CD8 T cells in ankylosing spondylitis. Notes on the study in general: Blood from ankylosing spondylitis patients appeared to carry a characteristic roughly 8-variant TCR beta motif.

These receptors' targets are unknown. Via MiXCR, TCRdb re-called the 5' RACE reads, giving one row per CDR3 protein. The sample yields some 840,000 distinct CDR3 sequences, 10% to 15% seen once. The sequenced sample consisted of blood, either unsorted or a sorted T cell fraction (not recorded which). Every receptor here comes from a male donor with ankylosing spondylitis.

The chain couples TRBV27 to TRBJ1-2, with TRBD1 identical over 10 bases. The CDR3 contains 14 residues. Germline V gene sequence: CDR1 MNHEY, CDR2 SMNVEV (reference sequence). Trimming cost V 1 base and J 8 bases; bases outside gene matches: 4. CDR3 residues: CASSLLGTGEGYTF. CDR3 bases: TGTGCCAGCAGTTTATTAGGGACAGGGGAAGGCTACACCTTC.

Many counts were recorded for this clonotype. The CDR3 region is CASSLEGGAYEQYF. The CDR3 bases are TGCGCCAGCAGCTTGGAAGGGGGCGCCTACGAGCAGTACTTC. The chain is built from TRBV5-1 and TRBJ2-7; 7 nucleotides line up with TRBD1. Germline V gives CDR1 SGHRS, CDR2 YFSETQ. The CDR3 length is 14 residues. J gave up 2 bases and V 0 bases, and 2 bases lay outside the gene matches.

The table lists this clonotype with a few counts. The DNA of the CDR3 is TGTGCCAGCAGCCAGAGGACTCTGACGGACCAGCCCCAGCATTTT. Protein product: CASSQRTLTDQPQHF. The chain links TRBV28 to TRBJ1-5; D call uncertain. This CDR3 comprises 15 residues. Germline values: CDR1 MDHEN, CDR2 SYDVKM. Trimming took off 6 bases at V and 7 bases at J, with 19 bases between the two ends.

This clonotype turned up a few times. The J gene is TRBJ1-4, the V gene TRBV2, with D maybe TRBD1 (6 bases). Trimming left V 6 bases short and J 5 bases short, with 16 bases between. Germline CDR1 and CDR2: SNHLY and FYNNEI. This CDR3 region has 15 residues. The CDR3 region has the DNA TGTGCCAGCAGCCGACAGGCCCTCATGAATGAAAAACTGTTTTTT. It encodes CASSRQALMNEKLFF.

The chain carries TRBV27 and TRBJ2-1, with D possibly being TRBD2 (7 bases). CDR1 and CDR2 (germline): MNHEY, SMNVEV (reference sequence). The CDR3 is made up of 13 amino acids. Trimming took off 5 bases at V and 9 bases at J, with 14 bases between the two ends. The CDR3 here is CASSPWGGSEQFF. The CDR3 DNA reads TGTGCCAGCAGTCCCTGGGGGGGCAGTGAGCAGTTCTTC.

The chain recombines TRBV28 with TRBJ2-3; D gene ambiguous. There are 14 residues in the CDR3. Trimming removed 6 bases at V and 4 bases at J, with 14 bases between. Germline V CDR1 and CDR2: MDHEN, SYDVKM. The CDR3 sequence: CASRFAHLADTQYF. The CDR3 nucleotides read TGTGCCAGCAGGTTTGCGCATCTTGCAGATACGCAGTATTTT.

This chain joins TRBV30 and TRBJ2-7, with 7 bases identical to TRBD1. The length of the CDR3 is 17 residues. Trimming removed 4 bases from V and 3 bases from J; junction bases left unmatched: 18. Germline V gives CDR1 GTSNPN, CDR2 SVGIG (reference sequence). The CDR3, as DNA: TGTGCCTGGATTCACGACCACCCAAACAGGGGTAGCTACGAGCAGTACTTC. This codes for CAWIHDHPNRGSYEQYF.